This T cell receptor (beta chain) was captured by sequencing in a study of CD8 T cells in ankylosing spondylitis. A quantitative 5'-RACE method, one with molecular barcodes, was used to make TCR beta libraries. TCRdb itself ran the 5' RACE reads through MiXCR, one entry per CDR3 protein. The sample carries about 90,000 distinct CDR3 sequences, more than 8.5% recorded once. V lost 4 bases to trimming and J lost 4 bases, with 10 bases between them. The CDR3 length is 13 residues. Study-wide points: In ankylosing spondylitis blood, a motif of fewer than 10 highly homologous TCR beta variants appeared characteristic. Earlier authors reported some of these motif variants in reactive arthritis synovial fluid and blood. Disease-associated clones were reportedly significantly overrepresented in matched ankylosing spondylitis synovial fluid.

A few counts support this clonotype. Its matching antigen is unknown. Sequencing was carried out using blood, either unsorted or a sorted T cell fraction (not recorded which). The V gene is TRBV12-3 or TRBV12-4, the J gene TRBJ1-1; D is unclear. This TCR was recovered from a male donor with ankylosing spondylitis. The CDR3 region has the DNA TGTGCCAGCAGTTGGCAGTCCGGCACTGAAGCTTTCTTT. Encoded protein: CASSWQSGTEAFF.